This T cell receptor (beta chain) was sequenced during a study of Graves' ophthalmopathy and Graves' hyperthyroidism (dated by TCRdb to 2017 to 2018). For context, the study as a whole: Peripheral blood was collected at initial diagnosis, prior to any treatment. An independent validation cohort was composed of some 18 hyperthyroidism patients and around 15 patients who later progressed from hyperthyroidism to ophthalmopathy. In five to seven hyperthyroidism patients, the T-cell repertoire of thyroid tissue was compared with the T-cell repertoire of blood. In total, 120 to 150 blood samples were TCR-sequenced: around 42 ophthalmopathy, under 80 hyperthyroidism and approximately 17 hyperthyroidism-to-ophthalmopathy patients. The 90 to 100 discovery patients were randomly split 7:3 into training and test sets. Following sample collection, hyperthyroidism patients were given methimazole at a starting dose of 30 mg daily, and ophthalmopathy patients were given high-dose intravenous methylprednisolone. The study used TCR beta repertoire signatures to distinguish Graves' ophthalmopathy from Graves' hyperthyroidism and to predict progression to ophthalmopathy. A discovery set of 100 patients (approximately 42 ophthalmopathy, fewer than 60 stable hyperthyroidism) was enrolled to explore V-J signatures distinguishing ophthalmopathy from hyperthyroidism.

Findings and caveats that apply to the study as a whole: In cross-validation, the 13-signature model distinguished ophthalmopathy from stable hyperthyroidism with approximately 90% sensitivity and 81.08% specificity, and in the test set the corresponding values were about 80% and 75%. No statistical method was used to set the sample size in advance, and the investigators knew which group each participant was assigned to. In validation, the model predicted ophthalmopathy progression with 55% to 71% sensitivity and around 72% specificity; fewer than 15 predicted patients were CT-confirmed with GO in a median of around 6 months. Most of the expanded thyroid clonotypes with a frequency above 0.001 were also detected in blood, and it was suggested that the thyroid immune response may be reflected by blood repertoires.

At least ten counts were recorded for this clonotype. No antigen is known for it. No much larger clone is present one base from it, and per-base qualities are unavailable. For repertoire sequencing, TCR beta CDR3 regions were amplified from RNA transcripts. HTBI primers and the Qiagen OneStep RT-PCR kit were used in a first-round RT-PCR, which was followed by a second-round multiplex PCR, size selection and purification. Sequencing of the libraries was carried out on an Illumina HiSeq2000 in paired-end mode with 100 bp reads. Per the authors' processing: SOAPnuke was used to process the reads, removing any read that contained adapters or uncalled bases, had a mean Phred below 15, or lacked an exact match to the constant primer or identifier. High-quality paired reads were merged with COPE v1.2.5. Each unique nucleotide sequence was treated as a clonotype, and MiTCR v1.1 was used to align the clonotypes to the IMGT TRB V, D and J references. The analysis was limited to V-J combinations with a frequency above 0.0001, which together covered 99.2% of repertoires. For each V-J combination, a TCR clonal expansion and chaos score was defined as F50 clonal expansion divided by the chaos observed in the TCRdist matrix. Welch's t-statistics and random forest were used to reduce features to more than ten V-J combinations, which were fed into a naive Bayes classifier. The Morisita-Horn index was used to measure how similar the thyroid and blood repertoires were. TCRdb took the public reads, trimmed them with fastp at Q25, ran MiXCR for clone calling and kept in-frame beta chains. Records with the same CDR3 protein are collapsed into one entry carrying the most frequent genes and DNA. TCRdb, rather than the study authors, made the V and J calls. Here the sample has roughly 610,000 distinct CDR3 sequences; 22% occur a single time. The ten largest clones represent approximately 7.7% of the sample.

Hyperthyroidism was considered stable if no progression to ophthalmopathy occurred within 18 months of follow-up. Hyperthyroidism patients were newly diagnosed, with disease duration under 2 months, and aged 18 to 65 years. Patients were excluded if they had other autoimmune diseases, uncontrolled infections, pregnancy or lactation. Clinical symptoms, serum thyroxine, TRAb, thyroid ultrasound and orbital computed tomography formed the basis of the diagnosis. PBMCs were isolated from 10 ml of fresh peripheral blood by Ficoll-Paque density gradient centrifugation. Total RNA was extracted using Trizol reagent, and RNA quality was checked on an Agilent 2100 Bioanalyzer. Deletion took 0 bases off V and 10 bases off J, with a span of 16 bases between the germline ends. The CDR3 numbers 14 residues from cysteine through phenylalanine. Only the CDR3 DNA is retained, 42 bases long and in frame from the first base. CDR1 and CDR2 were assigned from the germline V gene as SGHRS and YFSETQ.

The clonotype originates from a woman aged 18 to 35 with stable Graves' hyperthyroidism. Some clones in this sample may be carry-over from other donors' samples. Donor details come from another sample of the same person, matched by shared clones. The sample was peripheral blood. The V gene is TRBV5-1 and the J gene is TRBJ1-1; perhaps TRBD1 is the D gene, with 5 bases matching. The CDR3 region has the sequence CASSLVGPRVGAFF. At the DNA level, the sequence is TGCGCCAGCAGCTTGGTGGGACCGCGTGTGGGAGCTTTCTTT.